The clone carrying this T cell receptor (beta chain) was counted only a few times. The antigen is undetermined. This sample stems from a study of T cell repertoires in cytomegalovirus infection. Study-wide background: Public TCR beta signature analysis indicated the presence of both CMV infection and matching HLA type.

TCRdb used MiXCR to reprocess the reads, holding one entry per CDR3 protein. This table has 750,000 to 900,000 distinct CDR3 sequences, about 29% appearing once. Findings of the study overall: In two of eight donors, the top clonotype was HLA-C-restricted CMV-specific.

The germline V gene has CDR1 ENHRY and CDR2 SYGVKD. The CDR3 is 13 residues long. With V trimmed by 11 bases and J by 5 bases, 7 bases remained unmatched. The specimen was cultured CD8+ T cells from PBMCs, collected from culture after CMV antigen stimulation. The chain recombines TRBV10-3 with TRBJ2-1; 9 nucleotides match TRBD1. The source is a human donor in good health (CMV status not recorded). Some clones in this sample may be carry-over from other donors' samples. The CDR3 DNA is TGTGCCTCCCGGACAGGGGCCCACAATGAGCAGTTCTTC. This gives the protein CASRTGAHNEQFF.